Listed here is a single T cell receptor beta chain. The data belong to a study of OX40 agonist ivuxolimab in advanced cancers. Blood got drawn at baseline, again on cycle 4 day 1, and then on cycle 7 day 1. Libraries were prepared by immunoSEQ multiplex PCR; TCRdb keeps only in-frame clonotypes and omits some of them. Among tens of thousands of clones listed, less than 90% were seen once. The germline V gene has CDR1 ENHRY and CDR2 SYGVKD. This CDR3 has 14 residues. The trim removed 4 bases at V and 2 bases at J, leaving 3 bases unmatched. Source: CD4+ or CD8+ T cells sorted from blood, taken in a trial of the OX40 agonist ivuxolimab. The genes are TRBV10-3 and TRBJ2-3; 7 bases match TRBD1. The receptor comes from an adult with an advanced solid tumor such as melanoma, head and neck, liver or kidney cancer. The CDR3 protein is CAISGQGPTDTQYF. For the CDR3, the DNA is TGTGCCATCAGTGGACAGGGTCCCACAGATACGCAGTATTTT.